The clone carrying this TCR beta chain was counted at least ten times. The target antigen is unknown. The data belong to a study of blood T cells in healthy people across ages. Study-level results: The unknown donor CMV status may have confounded expanded clonotype changes.

The V gene end was trimmed by 0 bases and the J gene end by 4 bases; junction bases not matched to a gene: 9. This CDR3 region has 17 residues. CDR1 LNHNV and CDR2 YYDKDF come from the germline V gene (reference sequence). Through a sample-barcoded 5' primer and a J-beta primer mix, a second PCR was run for roughly 7 to 11 cycles. TCRdb redid the calling of the 5' RACE reads with MiXCR, one entry per CDR3 protein. This repertoire shows around 1,500,000 distinct CDR3 sequences, about 28% found once; its top ten account for 7.7%. The sequence derives from a woman in her twenties or thirties in good health. Sequenced: blood. The chain is built from TRBV15 and TRBJ2-1, with 7 bases matching TRBD2. The CDR3: CATSRDPGGTTYNEQFF. The CDR3 region has the DNA TGTGCCACCAGCAGAGATCCTGGAGGGACTACTTACAATGAGCAGTTCTTC.